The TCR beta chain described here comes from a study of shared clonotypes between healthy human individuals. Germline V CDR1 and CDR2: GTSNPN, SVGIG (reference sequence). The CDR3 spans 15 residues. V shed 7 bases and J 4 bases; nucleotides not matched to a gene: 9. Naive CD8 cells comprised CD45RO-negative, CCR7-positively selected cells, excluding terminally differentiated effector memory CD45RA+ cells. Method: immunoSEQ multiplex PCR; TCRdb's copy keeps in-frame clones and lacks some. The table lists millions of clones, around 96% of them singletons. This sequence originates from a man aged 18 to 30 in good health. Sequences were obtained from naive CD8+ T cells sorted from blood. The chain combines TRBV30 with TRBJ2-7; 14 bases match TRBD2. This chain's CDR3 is CASGLAGVYTYEQYF. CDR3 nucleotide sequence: TGTGCCTCGGGACTAGCGGGAGTATACACGTACGAGCAGTACTTC.